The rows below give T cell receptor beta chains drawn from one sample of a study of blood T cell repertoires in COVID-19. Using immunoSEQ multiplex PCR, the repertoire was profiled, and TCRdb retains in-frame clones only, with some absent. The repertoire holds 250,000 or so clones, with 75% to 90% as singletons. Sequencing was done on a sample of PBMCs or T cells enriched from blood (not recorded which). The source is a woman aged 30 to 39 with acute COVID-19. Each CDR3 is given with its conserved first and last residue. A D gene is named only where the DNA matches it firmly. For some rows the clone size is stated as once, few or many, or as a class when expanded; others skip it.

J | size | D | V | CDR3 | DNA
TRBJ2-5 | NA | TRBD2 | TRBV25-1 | CASSLPRGREETQYF | TGTGCCAGCAGCCTGCCCCGGGGGAGGGAGGAGACCCAGTACTTC
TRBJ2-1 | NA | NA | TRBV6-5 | CASTQGAPPGNEQFF | TGTGCCAGCACCCAAGGGGCTCCACCTGGCAATGAGCAGTTCTTC
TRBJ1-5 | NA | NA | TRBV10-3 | CATHRGVSLDQPQHF | TGTGCCACCCACCGGGGGGTATCTCTCGATCAGCCCCAGCATTTT
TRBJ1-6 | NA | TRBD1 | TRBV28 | CASTPGGLITLHF | TGTGCCAGCACACCAGGGGGGTTGATCACCCTCCACTTT
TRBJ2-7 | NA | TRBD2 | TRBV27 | CASSIAGGAAEQYF | TGTGCCAGCAGTATAGCGGGAGGGGCCGCCGAGCAGTACTTC
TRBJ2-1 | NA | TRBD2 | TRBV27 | CASSPLGLAGAHSYNEQFF | TGTGCCAGCAGTCCCTTGGGACTAGCGGGAGCACACTCCTACAATGAGCAGTTCTTC
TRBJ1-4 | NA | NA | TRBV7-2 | CASSSNRVGVGEKLFF | TGTGCCAGCAGCTCTAACAGGGTCGGCGTTGGTGAAAAACTGTTTTTT
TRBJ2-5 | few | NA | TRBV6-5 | CASTRGSQYQETQYF | TGTGCCAGCACTAGGGGCAGCCAGTACCAAGAGACCCAGTACTTC
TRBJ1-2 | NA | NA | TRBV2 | CASSEARQNNYGYTF | TGTGCCAGCAGTGAAGCGCGACAGAATAACTATGGCTACACCTTC
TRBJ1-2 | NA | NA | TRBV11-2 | CASSLAGGGVESLLF | TGTGCCAGCAGCTTAGCCGGGGGGGGAGTGGAGAGTCTTCTCTTC
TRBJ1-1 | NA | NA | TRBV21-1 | CAKWRRLNTEAFF | TGTGCCAAATGGCGGCGATTGAACACTGAAGCTTTCTTT
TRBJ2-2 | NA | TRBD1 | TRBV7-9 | CASSLAGQHGELFF | TGTGCCAGCAGCTTAGCGGGACAGCACGGGGAGCTGTTTTTT
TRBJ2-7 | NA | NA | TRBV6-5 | CASSYREERYEQYF | TGTGCCAGCAGTTACAGGGAGGAACGCTACGAGCAGTACTTC
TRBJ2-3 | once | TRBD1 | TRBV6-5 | CASASGTGVPDTQYF | TGTGCCAGTGCATCCGGGACAGGGGTACCAGATACGCAGTATTTT
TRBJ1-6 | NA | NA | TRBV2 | CASSNQGSNNSPLHF | TGTGCCAGCAGTAACCAGGGGAGTAATAATTCACCCCTCCACTTT
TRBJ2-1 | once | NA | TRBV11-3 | CASSLSPSNEQFF | TGTGCCAGCAGCTTATCCCCTAGCAATGAGCAGTTCTTC
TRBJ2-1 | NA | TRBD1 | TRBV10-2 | CASDRGGNEQFF | TGCGCCTCGGACAGGGGTGGCAATGAGCAGTTCTTC
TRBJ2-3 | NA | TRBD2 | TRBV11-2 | CASSPTSVSTDTQYF | TGTGCCAGCAGCCCGACTAGCGTGAGCACAGATACGCAGTATTTT
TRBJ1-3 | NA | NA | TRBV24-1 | CATSDHSDTGNTIYF | TGTGCCACCAGTGACCACTCAGACACTGGAAACACCATATATTTT
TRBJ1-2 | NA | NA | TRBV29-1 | CSVDGRRSGGYTF | TGCAGCGTTGATGGGCGGAGGTCTGGAGGCTACACCTTC
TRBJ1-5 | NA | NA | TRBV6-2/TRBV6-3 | CASSSPNGYQPQHF | TGTGCCAGCAGTTCCCCGAACGGGTATCAGCCCCAGCATTTT
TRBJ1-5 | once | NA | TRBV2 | CASSLDSGGNQPQHF | TGTGCCAGCAGTCTGGACAGCGGGGGAAATCAGCCCCAGCATTTT
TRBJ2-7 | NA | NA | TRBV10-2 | CASSTGSHEQYF | TGCGCCAGCTCAACAGGGAGCCACGAGCAGTACTTC
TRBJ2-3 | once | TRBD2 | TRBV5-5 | CASSLRLADSTDTQYF | TGTGCCAGCAGCTTGAGGCTAGCGGACAGCACAGATACGCAGTATTTT
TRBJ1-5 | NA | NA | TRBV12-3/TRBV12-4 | CASSLTVEQPQHF | TGTGCCAGCAGTTTAACAGTCGAGCAGCCCCAGCATTTT
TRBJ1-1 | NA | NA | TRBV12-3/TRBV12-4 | CASSLIRGTEAFF | TGTGCCAGCAGTTTAATCCGGGGCACTGAAGCTTTCTTT
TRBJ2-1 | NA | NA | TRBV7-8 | CASSPVLYNEQFF | TGTGCCAGCAGTCCCGTCCTCTACAATGAGCAGTTCTTC
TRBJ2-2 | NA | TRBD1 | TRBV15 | CATRRANVGTVLAPNTGELFF | TGTGCCACCCGCCGGGCGAACGTCGGGACAGTATTAGCCCCGAACACCGGGGAGCTGTTTTTT
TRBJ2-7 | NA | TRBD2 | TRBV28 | CASSSRTSGGPYYEQYF | TGTGCCAGCAGTTCTCGGACTAGCGGGGGTCCTTACTACGAGCAGTACTTC
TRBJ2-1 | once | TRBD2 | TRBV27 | CASSRLAGGVGEQFF | TGTGCCAGCAGTCGACTAGCGGGAGGGGTAGGGGAGCAGTTCTTC
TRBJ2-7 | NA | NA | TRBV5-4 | CASSSLYEQYF | TGTGCCAGCAGCTCTCTATACGAGCAGTACTTC
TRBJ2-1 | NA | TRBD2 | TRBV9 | CASSVELAAYNEQFF | TGTGCCAGCAGCGTAGAACTAGCGGCCTACAATGAGCAGTTCTTC
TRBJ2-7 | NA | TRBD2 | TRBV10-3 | CAITSAGAGEQYF | TGTGCCATCACTTCTGCGGGAGCGGGCGAGCAGTACTTC
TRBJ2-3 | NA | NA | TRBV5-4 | CASSLPGSGTDTQYF | TGTGCCAGCAGTCTTCCAGGGTCAGGCACAGATACGCAGTATTTT
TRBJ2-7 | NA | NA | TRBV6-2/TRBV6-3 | CASSLSSKGTEQYF | TGTGCCAGCAGTTTATCTAGCAAGGGTACCGAGCAGTACTTC
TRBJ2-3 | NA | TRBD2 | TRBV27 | CASSPGTSPSVWGQYF | TGTGCCAGCAGTCCCGGGACTAGTCCTTCGGTGTGGGGGCAGTATTTT
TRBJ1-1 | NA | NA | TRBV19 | CASSIVPSAGNTEAFF | TGTGCCAGTAGTATAGTTCCGAGTGCGGGGAACACTGAAGCTTTCTTT
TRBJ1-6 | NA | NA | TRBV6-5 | CASSYSDTNSPLHF | TGTGCCAGCAGTTACTCGGACACTAATTCACCCCTCCACTTT
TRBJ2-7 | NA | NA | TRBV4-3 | CASSLGPPAGAAYEQYF | TGCGCCAGCAGCCTAGGGCCTCCCGCAGGGGCGGCCTACGAGCAGTACTTC
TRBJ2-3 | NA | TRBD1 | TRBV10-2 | CASETGGGTDTQYF | TGCGCCAGCGAGACAGGGGGAGGGACAGATACGCAGTATTTT
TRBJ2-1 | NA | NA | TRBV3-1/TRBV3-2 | CASSQAPRGSSYNEQFF | TGTGCCAGCAGCCAAGCCCCACGGGGAAGCTCCTACAATGAGCAGTTCTTC
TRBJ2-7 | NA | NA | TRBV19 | CASSIAGASYEQYF | TGTGCCAGTAGTATTGCGGGTGCCTCCTACGAGCAGTACTTC
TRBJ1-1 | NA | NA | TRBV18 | CASSPVWGQNTEAFF | TGTGCCAGCTCCCCTGTTTGGGGACAGAACACTGAAGCTTTCTTT
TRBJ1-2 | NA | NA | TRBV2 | CASKSRWLDTF | TGTGCCAGCAAATCGAGGTGGTTGGACACCTTC
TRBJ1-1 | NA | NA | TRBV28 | CASSSARQVDTEAFF | TGTGCCAGCAGTTCCGCGCGACAGGTGGACACTGAAGCTTTCTTT
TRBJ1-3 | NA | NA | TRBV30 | CAWSKQGWYTIYF | TGTGCCTGGAGCAAACAGGGTTGGTACACCATATATTTT
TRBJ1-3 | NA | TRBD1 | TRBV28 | CASTPAGQVNTIYF | TGTGCCAGCACCCCTGCGGGACAGGTGAACACCATATATTTT
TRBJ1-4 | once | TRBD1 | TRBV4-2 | CASRRRTGAGLGEKLFF | TGTGCCAGCAGGAGAAGGACAGGGGCTGGTTTAGGTGAAAAACTGTTTTTT
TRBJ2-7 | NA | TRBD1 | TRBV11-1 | CASSSGQGGYEQYF | TGTGCCAGCAGCTCGGGACAGGGAGGCTACGAGCAGTACTTC
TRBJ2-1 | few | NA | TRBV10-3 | CAISENMYNEQFF | TGTGCCATCAGTGAAAACATGTACAATGAGCAGTTCTTC